Below are 30 T cell receptor beta chains sequenced from a single sample in a study of Graves' ophthalmopathy and Graves' hyperthyroidism. Amplification of the TCR beta CDR3 regions used RNA transcripts (as template). HTBI-primed RT-PCR formed the first round, and a multiplex PCR formed the second. TCRdb reprocessed the multiplex PCR reads via MiXCR and lists one record per CDR3 protein. The sample carries about 240,000 distinct CDR3 sequences, about 46% recorded once. Input material: peripheral blood. The receptors here all came from an adult man with Graves' ophthalmopathy.

The genes are TRBV7-4 and TRBJ2-5, with 8 nucleotides matching TRBD1. With 5 bases clipped from V and 6 bases from J, the junction kept 20 bases outside the gene matches. The CDR3 runs to 18 residues. The germline CDR1 and CDR2 sequences are SGHVT and SQSDAQ. The CDR3: CASSQEAVRGPIIQTQYF. Written as DNA, the CDR3 is TGTGCCAGCAGCCAAGAGGCGGTCAGGGGGCCTATAATACAGACCCAGTACTTC.

This chain joins TRBV9 and TRBJ2-5; 12 bases are shared with TRBD2. V was clipped by 5 bases and J by 5 bases; unmatched bases: 4. CDR3 length: 14 amino acids. CDR1 SGDLS and CDR2 YYNGEE come from the germline V gene. This chain's CDR3 is CASSDTSGRETQYF. In nucleotides, the CDR3 is TGTGCCAGCAGTGATACTAGCGGGAGGGAGACCCAGTACTTC.

V and J are TRBV20-1 and TRBJ2-5; D is possibly TRBD2 (6 bases). V was cut by 5 bases and J by 2 bases, with 12 bases left in between. CDR1 DFQATT and CDR2 SNEGSKA come from the germline V gene (reference sequence). The CDR3 extends over 13 amino acids. Here the CDR3 reads CSAGGTQQETQYF. CDR3 in DNA: TGCAGTGCTGGGGGGACCCAACAAGAGACCCAGTACTTC.

The chain carries TRBV12-3 or TRBV12-4 and TRBJ1-4; no clear D. Trimming stripped 5 bases from V and 7 bases from J, with 14 bases between. This CDR3 contains 14 residues. The CDR3 region is CASSRLRAGEKLFF. Here the CDR3 DNA reads TGTGCCAGCAGTCGACTCCGGGCGGGTGAAAAACTGTTTTTT.

This clonotype was picked up a small number of times. This CDR3 reads CATSERQGRFGETQYF. In DNA form, the CDR3 reads TGTGCCACCTCCGAAAGGCAGGGGAGGTTCGGGGAGACCCAGTACTTC. V gene TRBV10-3 combines with J gene TRBJ2-5; the D call may be TRBD1 or TRBD2 (6 bases each). Germline CDR1 is ENHRY and CDR2 is SYGVKD. Trimming cost V 10 bases and J 5 bases, with 26 bases left between them. The CDR3 is 16 amino acids.

The chain recombines TRBV4-2 with TRBJ2-7; D may correspond to TRBD1 or TRBD2 (5 bases each). V gave up 5 bases and J gave up 0 bases, with 11 bases separating them. The germline V gene encodes CDR1 LGHNA and CDR2 YNFKEQ. This CDR3 has 14 residues. Here the CDR3 reads CASSNRDGSYEQYF. DNA of the CDR3: TGTGCCAGCAGCAACCGGGACGGCTCCTACGAGCAGTACTTC.

Notes on this clonotype: A much larger clone differs by one base, so this may be a read error. The chain has TRBV10-3 and TRBJ2-7, with D maybe TRBD1 (6 bases). The CDR3 has 14 amino acids. The germline gives CDR1 ENHRY, CDR2 SYGVKD. CDR3 protein: CAIRALTGPYERYF. Here the CDR3 DNA reads TGTGCCATCAGGGCCCTGACAGGTCCCTACGAGCGGTACTTC.

This clonotype turned up a few times. The V gene is TRBV5-6, the J gene TRBJ1-5; D gene ambiguous. V lost 0 bases to trimming and J lost 4 bases, with 11 bases between them. Germline loops: CDR1 SGHDT, CDR2 YYEEEE. This CDR3 is 15 amino acids long. The DNA for the CDR3 is TGTGCCAGCAGCTTGGGAGGGAGGCTGAATCAGCCCCAGCATTTT. This sequence encodes CASSLGGRLNQPQHF.

This clonotype occurred many times. V gene TRBV29-1 combines with J gene TRBJ1-1; weak D call: TRBD1 (5 bases). V lost 4 bases and J lost 8, with 8 bases in between. Germline V gene data show CDR1 as SQVTM and CDR2 as ANQGSEA. The CDR3 length is 10 residues. The chain's CDR3 is CSVVGREAFF. CDR3 nucleotide sequence: TGCAGCGTTGTGGGGCGGGAAGCTTTCTTT.

The chain uses TRBV24-1 and TRBJ1-5, with D possibly TRBD1 on 5 matching bases. V was clipped by 2 bases and J by 2 bases, with 6 bases between them. The CDR3 contains 14 residues. The V gene's germline CDR1 is KGHDR and CDR2 SFDVKD. The CDR3 DNA reads as TGTGCCACCAGTGATTCGGGGGGCAATCAGCCCCAGCATTTT. Encoded protein: CATSDSGGNQPQHF.

This clonotype has a count of ten or more. The gene calls are TRBV7-2 and TRBJ2-7, with D unresolved. Germline V gene sequence: CDR1 SGHTA, CDR2 FQGNSA. The CDR3 has 12 residues. V lost 3 bases and J lost 5, with 8 bases in between. The CDR3 region is CASSLALHEQYF. DNA of the CDR3: TGTGCCAGCAGCTTGGCACTCCACGAGCAGTACTTC.

The V and J genes are TRBV20-1 and TRBJ2-5; 7 bases align to TRBD1. Germline CDR1 DFQATT, CDR2 SNEGSKA (reference sequence). This CDR3 is 14 amino acids long. The J segment lost 7 bases and the V segment lost 5 bases, leaving 13 bases of the junction unmatched. CDR3 region: CSAQELRTGGTQYF. In DNA form, the CDR3 reads TGCAGTGCTCAGGAATTGAGGACAGGAGGGACCCAGTACTTC.

The V and J genes are TRBV25-1 and TRBJ1-2; D gene ambiguous. V lost 3 bases, J lost 8 bases, and 16 bases lay in between. CDR1 MGHDK and CDR2 SYGVNS come from the germline V gene. The CDR3 sequence is 14 residues long. CDR3 nucleotides: TGTGCCAGCAGTGATTGGGCCAGCGAGGACGGCTACACCTTC. Its translation is CASSDWASEDGYTF.

The chain is built from TRBV5-1 and TRBJ1-6; D unresolved. This CDR3 comprises 18 residues. Germline values: CDR1 SGHRS, CDR2 YFSETQ. Trimming cost V 0 bases and J 2 bases, with 15 bases left between them. The CDR3 DNA reads TGCGCCAGCAGCTTGGCCGGCCGGAGCGAGACCTATAATTCACCCCTCCACTTT. Encoded protein: CASSLAGRSETYNSPLHF. The whole variable domain, remainder taken from reference TRBV5-1 and TRBJ1-6, is KAGVTQTPRYLIKTRGQQVTLSCSPISGHRSVSWYQQTPGQGLQFLFEYFSETQRNKGNFPGRFSGRQFSNSRSEMNVSTLELGDSALYLCASSLAGRSETYNSPLHFGNGTRLTVT.

The genes are TRBV2 and TRBJ1-3; 7 bases agree with TRBD1. This CDR3 comprises 15 residues. Germline V CDR1 and CDR2: SNHLY, FYNNEI. V was pared by 6 bases and J by 4 bases, with 9 bases of the junction left unmatched. The CDR3 nucleotides are TGTGCCAGCAGCCCTGCACAGGGGTACGGAAACACCATATATTTT. Its translation is CASSPAQGYGNTIYF.

In the case of this clonotype: At one end the junction does not follow the germline gene, possibly because of a read error. The rearrangement uses TRBV7-2 and TRBJ1-2; D ambiguous. The CDR3 runs to 17 residues. Germline V lookup: CDR1 SGHTA, CDR2 FQGNSA. CDR3 nucleotides: TGCGCCAGCAGCCAAGGCATTATGACCGGGCTTTTGGTGGGCTACACCTTC. Translated: CASSQGIMTGLLVGYTF.

This clonotype appeared once. This sequence joins TRBV9 and TRBJ1-1; 9 positions agree with TRBD1. This CDR3 is 14 amino acids long. V shed 4 bases and J 4 bases; nucleotides not matched to a gene: 5. Germline V CDR1 and CDR2: SGDLS, YYNGEE. CDR3 in amino acids: CASSHMTGGTEAFF. The CDR3 DNA sequence: TGTGCCAGCAGCCACATGACAGGGGGCACTGAAGCTTTCTTT.

In the case of this clonotype: A junction boundary mismatches the germline segment, possibly from a read error. The V call is TRBV10-1, the J call TRBJ1-5; D perhaps matches TRBD1 (5 bases). The CDR3 has 16 amino acids. CDR1 WNHNN and CDR2 SYGVQD come from the germline V gene (reference sequence). The CDR3, as DNA: TGTGCCAGCAGCTTGGACCTGACAGATAGCAATCAGCCCCAGCATTTT. Encoded protein: CASSLDLTDSNQPQHF.

A few counts support this clonotype. V usage is TRBV19 and J usage is TRBJ2-7; no clear D gene. The CDR3 totals 12 residues. Trimming stripped 3 bases from V and 1 base from J, with 4 bases between. Germline V gives CDR1 LNHDA, CDR2 SQIVND (reference sequence). The CDR3 protein is CASSMHSYEQYF. In DNA form, the CDR3 reads TGTGCCAGTAGTATGCATTCCTACGAGCAGTACTTC. Filled out from reference TRBV19 and TRBJ2-7, the complete variable domain reads DGGITQSPKYLFRKEGQNVTLSCEQNLNHDAMYWYRQDPGQGLRLIYYSQIVNDFQKGDIAEGYSVSREKKESFPLTVTSAQKNPTAFYLCASSMHSYEQYFGPGTRLTVT.

This clonotype was seen more than once but under ten times. J is TRBJ2-5 and V is TRBV10-2, with D unresolved. The ends were cut back, 5 bases at V and 5 bases at J, with 24 bases in the middle. The CDR3 has 17 residues. CDR1 and CDR2 from the germline V gene are WSHSY and SAAADI. In nucleotides, the CDR3 is TGCGCCAGCAGTTTGAGCAAGAATAGTGTTTTCGGCGAGACCCAGTACTTC. Its translation is CASSLSKNSVFGETQYF.

A few counts support this clonotype. The junction departs from germline at one end; a sequencing error may be responsible. The chain links TRBV7-4 to TRBJ1-1; D unresolved. This CDR3 comprises 15 residues. Germline CDR1 SGHVT, CDR2 SQSDAQ. This chain's CDR3 is CASSPVLQTNTEAFF. CDR3 in DNA: TGCGCCAGCAGCCCGGTCTTACAGACGAACACTGAAGCTTTCTTT.

A few counts support this clonotype. The CDR3 here is CASSPLGRSRLFF. DNA of the CDR3: TGTGCCAGCAGCCCCCTTGGGCGGTCAAGGCTGTTTTTT. This chain uses TRBV7-3 with TRBJ2-2; the D is unclear. The V and J ends lost 5 bases and 13 bases respectively, with 17 bases between them. The CDR3 length is 13 residues. Germline V lookup: CDR1 SGHTA, CDR2 FQGTGA.

V usage is TRBV2 and J usage is TRBJ2-7, with D possibly matching TRBD1 (5 bases). Trimming left V 7 bases short and J 0 bases short, with 13 bases between. The CDR3 loop spans 14 amino acids. Germline CDR1 is SNHLY and CDR2 is FYNNEI. The CDR3 DNA reads as TGTGCCAGCATCCCGGACACGAGCTCCTACGAGCAGTACTTC. Protein sequence: CASIPDTSSYEQYF.

This chain links TRBV5-6 with TRBJ2-5; TRBD1 aligns across 7 bases. Trimming removed 0 bases from V and 2 bases from J; junction bases left unmatched: 1. Germline CDR1 is SGHDT and CDR2 is YYEEEE. The CDR3 is 14 residues long. The CDR3 nucleotides are TGTGCCAGCAGCTTGGGGGGACAGCAAGAGACCCAGTACTTC. Amino acid sequence: CASSLGGQQETQYF.

V usage is TRBV12-3 or TRBV12-4 and J usage is TRBJ2-5, with 9 bases fitting TRBD2. The length of the CDR3 is 17 residues. CDR3 sequence (DNA): TGTGCTAGTGGTTTGGTACAGAATAGCGGGAGCCAAGAGACCCAGTACTTC. It specifies CASGLVQNSGSQETQYF.

The V and J genes are TRBV19 and TRBJ1-1; no reliable D call. V lost 4 bases and J lost 3, with 12 bases in between. This CDR3 region has 14 residues. Germline CDR1 LNHDA, CDR2 SQIVND (reference sequence). CDR3 protein: CASSTPQQHTEAFF. The CDR3 region has the DNA TGTGCCAGTAGTACCCCTCAACAGCACACTGAAGCTTTCTTT. The whole variable domain, remainder taken from reference TRBV19 and TRBJ1-1, is DGGITQSPKYLFRKEGQNVTLSCEQNLNHDAMYWYRQDPGQGLRLIYYSQIVNDFQKGDIAEGYSVSREKKESFPLTVTSAQKNPTAFYLCASSTPQQHTEAFFGQGTRLTVV.

The gene calls are TRBV7-9 and TRBJ2-3; 8 bases map to TRBD2. This CDR3 region has 18 residues. Germline-derived CDR1 and CDR2 are SEHNR and FQNEAQ (reference sequence). The J segment lost 4 bases and the V segment lost 2 bases, leaving 14 bases of the junction unmatched. The CDR3 region is CASSLLRLAAGGADTQYF. For the CDR3, the DNA is TGTGCCAGCAGCTTATTACGGCTGGCGGCGGGAGGAGCAGATACGCAGTATTTT.

This clonotype was seen repeatedly, ten times or more. The chain uses TRBV2 and TRBJ2-7, with D possibly TRBD2 on 5 matching bases. The V end lost 7 bases, the J end lost 0 bases, and 13 bases lay between the germline ends. Germline V gene lookup returns CDR1 SNHLY and CDR2 FYNNEI. The CDR3 has 14 residues. Here the CDR3 reads CASTLDRGSYEQYF. The CDR3, as DNA: TGTGCCAGCACCTTAGATCGGGGCTCCTACGAGCAGTACTTC. Full variable domain (outside the CDR3, taken from reference TRBV2 and TRBJ2-7): EPEVTQTPSHQVTQMGQEVILRCVPISNHLYFYWYRQILGQKVEFLVSFYNNEISEKSEIFDDQFSVERPDGSNFTLKIRSTKLEDSAMYFCASTLDRGSYEQYFGPGTRLTVT.

In this sample, this clonotype turned up a few times. Possible read error: a much larger clone is one base away. The gene calls are TRBV24-1 and TRBJ2-6, with unresolved D. This CDR3 has 14 residues. Germline-derived CDR1 and CDR2 are KGHDR and SFDVKD. V lost 4 bases and J lost 0, with 3 bases in between. The CDR3 sequence: CATSDSSGANVLTF. The CDR3 nucleotides are TGTGCCACCAGTGACAGCTCTGGGGCCAACGTCCTGACTTTC.

The V and J genes are TRBV9 and TRBJ2-6; D could derive from TRBD1 or TRBD2 (5 bases each). CDR1 SGDLS and CDR2 YYNGEE come from the germline V gene. The ends were cut back, 5 bases at V and 4 bases at J, with 13 bases in the middle. This CDR3 contains 15 residues. The CDR3 region is CASSEAGTGANVLTF. The DNA for the CDR3 is TGTGCCAGCAGTGAAGCAGGGACCGGGGCCAACGTCCTGACTTTC.